A selection of T cell receptor beta chains follows, all from one sample in a study of control samples from healthy donors and cancer patients. Profiling relied on immunoSEQ multiplex PCR, and the TCRdb table lists in-frame clones only, not all of them. The sample holds around 70,000 clones; about 83% are singletons and the top ten take approximately 14%. Sequencing was carried out using blood. The receptors stem from a man in his fifties or sixties in good health. Each CDR3 is given with its conserved first and last residue. The D gene is left open where the match is weak.

V	J	D	CDR3
TRBV25-1	TRBJ1-5	NA	CASSEGQGRQPQHF
TRBV28	TRBJ2-1	TRBD2	CASRGTSGVNEQFF
TRBV6-5	TRBJ2-1	NA	CASSFRSSYNEQFF
TRBV6-2/TRBV6-3	TRBJ2-7	NA	CASSYPPYVTDYEQYF
TRBV6-5	TRBJ2-2	TRBD1	CASRGTGGNTGELFF
TRBV5-1	TRBJ2-1	TRBD2	CASSLAPTSGYNEQFF
TRBV18	TRBJ1-2	NA	CASSPDTNYGYTF
TRBV2	TRBJ2-2	TRBD2	CASSRTSGSKTGELFF
TRBV6-2/TRBV6-3	TRBJ1-1	NA	CASSNGGNTEAFF
TRBV27	TRBJ1-2	NA	CASSSLGHPQPFYTF
TRBV15	TRBJ2-5	NA	CATSGQIQETQYF
TRBV5-4	TRBJ2-7	NA	CASSSQGSSYEQYF
TRBV10-3	TRBJ1-2	NA	CAISVLGGDYGYTF
TRBV29-1	TRBJ1-2	NA	CSVGAPGDHYGYTF
TRBV28	TRBJ1-1	NA	CASSLRNTEAFF
TRBV5-6	TRBJ2-3	NA	CASSPRRPGFADTQYF